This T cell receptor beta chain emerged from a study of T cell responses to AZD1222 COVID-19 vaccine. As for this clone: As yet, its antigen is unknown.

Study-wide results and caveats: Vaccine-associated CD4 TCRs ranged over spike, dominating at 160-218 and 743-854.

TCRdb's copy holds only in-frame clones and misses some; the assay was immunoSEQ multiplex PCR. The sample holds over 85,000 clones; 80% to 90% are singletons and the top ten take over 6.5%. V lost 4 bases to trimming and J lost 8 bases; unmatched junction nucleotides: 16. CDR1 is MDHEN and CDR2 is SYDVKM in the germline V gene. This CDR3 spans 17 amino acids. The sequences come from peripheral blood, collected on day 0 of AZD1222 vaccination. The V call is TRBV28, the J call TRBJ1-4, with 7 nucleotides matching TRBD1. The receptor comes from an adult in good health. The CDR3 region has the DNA TGTGCCAGCAGTTCTGTACAGGGGACCCTGAGTGGCGAAAAACTGTTTTTT. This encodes CASSSVQGTLSGEKLFF.